This TCR beta chain was retrieved from a study of cytomegalovirus exposure and HLA in healthy donors. Germline CDR1 reads ENHRY; CDR2 reads SYGVKD. Trimming stripped 2 bases from V and 3 bases from J, with 10 bases between. The CDR3 covers 14 residues. 60 Vbeta and 13 Jbeta primers were used in PCR. Using immunoSEQ multiplex PCR, the repertoire was profiled, and TCRdb retains in-frame clones only, with some absent. The data show some 100,000 clones, about 74% seen once. The sequenced sample consisted of PBMCs. J is TRBJ1-2 and V is TRBV10-3, with D uncertain. The TCR sequence derives from a woman aged 18 to 35 in good health and CMV-seropositive. The CDR3 protein is CAISEVEAYYGYTF. DNA of the CDR3: TGTGCCATCAGTGAGGTGGAGGCTTACTATGGCTACACCTTC.